Listed below are T cell receptor beta chains from one sample, sequenced in a study of regulatory T cells in long-lasting Graves disease. A single record per CDR3 protein comes from TCRdb applying MiXCR to the multiplex PCR reads. In the table there are around 500,000 distinct CDR3 sequences, approximately 12% of which are singletons. This sample was also put to use in a study of T cells in Graves' hyperthyroidism and ophthalmopathy.

Sequencing was performed on peripheral blood mononuclear cells (PBMCs), taken at new diagnosis, from a patient treated with antithyroid drugs. The receptor source for this set is a young man with Graves disease. The conserved cysteine and the conserved F or W are not part of the CDR3 here. Fields, in order: CDR3 length, V gene, J gene, CDR3 protein.

13	TRBV5-1	TRBJ1-3	ASSLSTDSGNTIY
16	TRBV20-1	TRBJ2-1	SAKKAGREPSSYNEQF
10	TRBV19	TRBJ1-2	ASSPRSRGYT
11	TRBV3-1	TRBJ2-7	ASSQGGACEQY
12	TRBV29-1	TRBJ2-5	SVVGASGGETQY
12	TRBV12-3/TRBV12-4	TRBJ2-7	ASSPGTGVYEQY
13	TRBV7-9	TRBJ1-4	ASSLSGASNEKLF
12	TRBV6-1	TRBJ2-3	ASRASGSTDTQY
11	TRBV6-1	TRBJ2-1	ASRASTINEQF
12	TRBV30	TRBJ2-7	AWRRAGGWYEQY
13	TRBV4-2	TRBJ1-6	ASSQGNSYNSPLH
14	TRBV27	TRBJ2-5	ASSSLGAGEVETQY
14	TRBV3-1	TRBJ2-1	ASSQLIGRGNNEQF
14	TRBV27	TRBJ2-2	ASSRQLAVHTGELF
13	TRBV6-5	TRBJ1-1	ASSYSKGGRTEAF
11	TRBV5-4	TRBJ2-1	ASSLAGRNEQF
11	TRBV29-1	TRBJ1-1	SVKQEVNTEAF
12	TRBV20-1	TRBJ1-5	SASTPRVRQPQH
12	TRBV10-3	TRBJ2-2	AISEQPNTGELF
12	TRBV20-1	TRBJ1-1	SAKKGGGNTEAF
13	TRBV6-2/TRBV6-3	TRBJ2-1	ASSTGQGGLNEQF
12	TRBV7-8	TRBJ2-7	ASSLASASYEQY
13	TRBV30	TRBJ2-1	AWSLDPGYYNEQF
11	TRBV29-1	TRBJ2-2	SVTVANTGELF
14	TRBV27	TRBJ1-6	ASSTSRRSYNSPLH
11	TRBV7-8	TRBJ2-7	ASSLDRTYEQY
11	TRBV29-1	TRBJ2-7	SVEIGMPYEQY
10	TRBV10-3	TRBJ1-2	AINQENYGYT
12	TRBV24-1	TRBJ2-1	ATSPDRSYNEQF
9	TRBV12-5	TRBJ1-1	ASGLPSGAF
13	TRBV11-2	TRBJ2-7	ASSLDQLAAYEQY
16	TRBV6-5	TRBJ1-1	ASSYSIGRGAGRTEAF
14	TRBV27	TRBJ2-7	ASSLLGPAFYYEQY
14	TRBV9	TRBJ2-3	ASSGPTLGSTDTQY
12	TRBV10-3	TRBJ2-7	AIGETGVVGEQY
13	TRBV7-2	TRBJ2-1	ASSPTSGRYNEQF
11	TRBV29-1	TRBJ1-4	SVDRGTNEKLF
12	TRBV10-2	TRBJ2-7	ASSATSGVSEQY
14	TRBV5-1	TRBJ2-7	ASSLMALAGTYEQY
13	TRBV7-3	TRBJ2-3	ASSLGGWYTDTQY
10	TRBV6-1	TRBJ2-7	ASKPGSYEQY
10	TRBV30	TRBJ1-6	AWRRNNSPLH